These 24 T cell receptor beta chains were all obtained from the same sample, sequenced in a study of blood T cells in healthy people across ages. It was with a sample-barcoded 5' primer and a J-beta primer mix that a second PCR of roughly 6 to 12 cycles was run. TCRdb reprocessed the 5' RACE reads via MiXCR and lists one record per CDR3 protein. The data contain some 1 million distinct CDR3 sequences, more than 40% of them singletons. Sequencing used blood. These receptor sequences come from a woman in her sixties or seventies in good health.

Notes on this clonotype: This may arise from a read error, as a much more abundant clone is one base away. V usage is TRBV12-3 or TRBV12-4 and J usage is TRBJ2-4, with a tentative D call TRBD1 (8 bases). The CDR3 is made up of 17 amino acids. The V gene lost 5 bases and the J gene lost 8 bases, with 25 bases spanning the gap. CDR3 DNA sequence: TGTGCCAGCAGTCTCAGGGGGCTAGCGGAAGGAATCGACATTCAGTACTTC. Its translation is CASSLRGLAEGIDIQYF.

Written as DNA, the CDR3 is TGTGCCAGCAGATCCGACAGTTCCTTGGACGCTTTCTTT. It yields the protein CASRSDSSLDAFF. The chain employs TRBV6-5 and TRBJ1-1, with TRBD1 as a possible D gene (5 bases). CDR1 is MNHEY and CDR2 is SVGAGI in the germline V gene. This CDR3 region has 13 residues. V was cut by 6 bases and J by 11 bases, with 19 bases left in between.

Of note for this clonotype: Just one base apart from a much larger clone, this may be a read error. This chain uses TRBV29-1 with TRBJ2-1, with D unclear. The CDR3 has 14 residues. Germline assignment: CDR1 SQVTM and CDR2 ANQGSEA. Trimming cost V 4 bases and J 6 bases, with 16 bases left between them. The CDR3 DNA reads TGCAGCGTTGTAAATCCAAGGCGGCGCAATGAGCAGTTCTTC. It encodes CSVVNPRRRNEQFF.

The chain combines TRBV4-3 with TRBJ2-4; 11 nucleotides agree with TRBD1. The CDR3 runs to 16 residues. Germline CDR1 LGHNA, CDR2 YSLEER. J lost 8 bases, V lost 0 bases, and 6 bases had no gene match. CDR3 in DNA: TGCGCCAGCAGCCAAGATCGTGGACAGGGGGCTCACATTCAGTACTTC. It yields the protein CASSQDRGQGAHIQYF.

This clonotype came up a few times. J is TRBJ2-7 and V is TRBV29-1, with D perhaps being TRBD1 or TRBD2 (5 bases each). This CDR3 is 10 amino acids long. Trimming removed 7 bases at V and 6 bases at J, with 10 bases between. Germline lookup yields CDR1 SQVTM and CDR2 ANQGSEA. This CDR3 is CSALGAEQYF. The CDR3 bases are TGCAGCGCCCTCGGGGCCGAGCAGTACTTC.

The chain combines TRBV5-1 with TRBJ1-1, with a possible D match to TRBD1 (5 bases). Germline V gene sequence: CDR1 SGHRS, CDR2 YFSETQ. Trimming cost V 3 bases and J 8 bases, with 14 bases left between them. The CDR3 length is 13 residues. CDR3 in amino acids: CASSSLRGEEAFF. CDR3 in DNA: TGCGCCAGCAGCTCCCTCCGGGGGGAGGAAGCTTTCTTT.

The CDR3 reads CSARGVTDTQYF. The CDR3 DNA reads TGCAGTGCTAGAGGGGTCACAGATACGCAGTATTTT. The gene calls are TRBV20-1 and TRBJ2-3, with D hard to call. Germline CDR1 is DFQATT and CDR2 is SNEGSKA (reference sequence). The CDR3 is 12 residues long. The V gene lost 1 base and the J gene lost 2 bases, with 4 bases spanning the gap.

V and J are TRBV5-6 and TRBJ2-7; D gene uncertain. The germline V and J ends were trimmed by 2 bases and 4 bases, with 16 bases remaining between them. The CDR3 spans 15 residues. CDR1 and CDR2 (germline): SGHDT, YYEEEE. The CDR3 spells CASSFSATDLYEQYF. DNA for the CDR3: TGTGCCAGCAGCTTCTCAGCCACAGACCTATACGAGCAGTACTTC.

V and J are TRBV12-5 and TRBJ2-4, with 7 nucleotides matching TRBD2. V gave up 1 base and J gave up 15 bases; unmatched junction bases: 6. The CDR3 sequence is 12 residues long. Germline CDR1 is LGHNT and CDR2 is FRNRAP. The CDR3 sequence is CASGLGGGTGYF. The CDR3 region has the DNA TGTGCTAGTGGTTTGGGGGGGGGAACCGGGTACTTC.

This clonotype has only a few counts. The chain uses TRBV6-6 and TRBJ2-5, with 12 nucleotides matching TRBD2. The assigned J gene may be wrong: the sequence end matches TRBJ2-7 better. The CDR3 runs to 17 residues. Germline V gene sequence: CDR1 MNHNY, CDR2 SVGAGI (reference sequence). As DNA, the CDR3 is TGTGCCAGCAGTCACGCGATAATACTAGCGGGAGGAGGCGAGCAGTACTTC. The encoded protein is CASSHAIILAGGGEQYF.

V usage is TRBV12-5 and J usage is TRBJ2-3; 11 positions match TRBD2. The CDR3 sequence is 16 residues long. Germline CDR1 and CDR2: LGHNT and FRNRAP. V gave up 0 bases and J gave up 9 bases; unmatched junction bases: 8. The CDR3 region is CASGLVQGTSGGTQYF. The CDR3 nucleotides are TGTGCTAGTGGTTTGGTACAGGGGACTAGCGGCGGCACGCAGTATTTT.

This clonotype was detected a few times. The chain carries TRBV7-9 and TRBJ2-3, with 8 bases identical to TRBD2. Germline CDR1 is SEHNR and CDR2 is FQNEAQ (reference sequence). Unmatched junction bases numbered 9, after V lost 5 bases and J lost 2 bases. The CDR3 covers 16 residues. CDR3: CASSPGLGEHTDTQYF. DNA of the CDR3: TGTGCCAGCAGCCCGGGACTAGGGGAGCACACAGATACGCAGTATTTT.

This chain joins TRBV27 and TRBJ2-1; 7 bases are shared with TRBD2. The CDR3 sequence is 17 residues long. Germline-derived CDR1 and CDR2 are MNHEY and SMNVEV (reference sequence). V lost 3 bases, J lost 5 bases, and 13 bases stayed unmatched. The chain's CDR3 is CASSFPRGSGEHNEQFF. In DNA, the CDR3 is TGTGCCAGCAGTTTTCCCCGAGGGAGCGGGGAACACAATGAGCAGTTCTTC.

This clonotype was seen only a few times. CDR3 loop: CSVGGIGAYGYTF. The CDR3, as DNA: TGCAGCGTGGGGGGTATCGGGGCTTATGGCTACACCTTC. The chain recombines TRBV29-1 with TRBJ1-2; possibly TRBD1 for D (5 bases). The germline CDR1 and CDR2 sequences are SQVTM and ANQGSEA. V was trimmed by 6 bases and J by 5 bases, leaving 16 bases between them. The CDR3 loop spans 13 amino acids.

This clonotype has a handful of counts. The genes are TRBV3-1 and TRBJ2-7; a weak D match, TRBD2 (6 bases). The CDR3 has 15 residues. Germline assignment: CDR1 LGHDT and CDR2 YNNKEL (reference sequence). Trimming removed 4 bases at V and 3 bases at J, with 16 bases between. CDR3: CASSPGSGGDYEQYF. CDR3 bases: TGTGCCAGCAGCCCGGGTTCTGGCGGGGACTACGAGCAGTACTTC.

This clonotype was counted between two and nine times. The CDR3 sequence is CASRPIAGGSTDTQYF. The CDR3 coding sequence is TGTGCCAGCAGACCGATAGCGGGAGGGAGCACAGATACGCAGTATTTT. This sequence joins TRBV11-2 and TRBJ2-3; 11 nucleotides line up with TRBD2. The CDR3 length is 16 residues. The V and J ends lost 6 bases and 0 bases, in that order; junction bases with no gene match: 5. Germline lookup yields CDR1 SGHAT and CDR2 FQNNGV.

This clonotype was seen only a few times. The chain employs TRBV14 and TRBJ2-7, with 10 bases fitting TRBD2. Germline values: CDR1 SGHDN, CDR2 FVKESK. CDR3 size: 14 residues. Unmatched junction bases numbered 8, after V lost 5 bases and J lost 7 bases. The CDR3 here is CASSVGSGRAEQYF. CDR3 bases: TGTGCCAGCAGCGTCGGAAGCGGGAGGGCGGAGCAGTACTTC. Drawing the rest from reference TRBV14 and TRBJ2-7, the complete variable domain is EAGVTQFPSHSVIEKGQTVTLRCDPISGHDNLYWYRRVMGKEIKFLLHFVKESKQDESGMPNNRFLAERTGGTYSTLKVQPAELEDSGVYFCASSVGSGRAEQYFGPGTRLTVT.

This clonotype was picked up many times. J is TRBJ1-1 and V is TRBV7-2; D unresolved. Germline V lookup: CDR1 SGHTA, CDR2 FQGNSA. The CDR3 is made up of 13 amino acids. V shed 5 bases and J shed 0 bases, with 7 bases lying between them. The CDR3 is CASSLRLNTEAFF. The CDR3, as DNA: TGTGCCAGCAGCCTCAGACTGAACACTGAAGCTTTCTTT.

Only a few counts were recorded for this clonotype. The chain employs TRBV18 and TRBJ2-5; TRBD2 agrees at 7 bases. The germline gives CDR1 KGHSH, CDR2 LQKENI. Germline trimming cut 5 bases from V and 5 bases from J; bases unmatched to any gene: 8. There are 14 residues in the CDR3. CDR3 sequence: CASSSRLAGETQYF. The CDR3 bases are TGTGCCAGCTCATCTCGACTAGCTGGGGAGACCCAGTACTTC. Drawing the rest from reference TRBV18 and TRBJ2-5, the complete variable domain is NAGVMQNPRHLVRRRGQEARLRCSPMKGHSHVYWYRQLPEEGLKFMVYLQKENIIDESGMPKERFSAEFPKEGPSILRIQQVVRGDSAAYFCASSSRLAGETQYFGPGTRLLVL.

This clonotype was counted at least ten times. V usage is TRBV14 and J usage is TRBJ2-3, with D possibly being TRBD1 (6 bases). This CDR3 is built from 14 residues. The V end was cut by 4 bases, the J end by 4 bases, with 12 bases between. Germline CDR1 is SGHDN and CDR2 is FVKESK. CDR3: CASSRQGLADTQYF. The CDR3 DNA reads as TGTGCCAGCAGCCGGCAGGGGTTAGCAGATACGCAGTATTTT.

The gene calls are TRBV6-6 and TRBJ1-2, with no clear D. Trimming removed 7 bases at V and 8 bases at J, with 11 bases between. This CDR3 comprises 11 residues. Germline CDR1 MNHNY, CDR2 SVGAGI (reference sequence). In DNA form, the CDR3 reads TGTGCCAGCACGGACGGTGGCGGCTACACCTTC. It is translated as CASTDGGGYTF.

The CDR3 loop reads CASSPRTTVFEQYF. Here the CDR3 DNA reads TGTGCCAGCAGCCCAAGGACTACCGTCTTCGAGCAGTACTTC. V is TRBV7-9 and J is TRBJ2-7; TRBD2 might be the D (6 bases). V lost 5 bases, J lost 6 bases, and 17 bases lay in between. The CDR3 extends over 14 amino acids. The germline gives CDR1 SEHNR, CDR2 FQNEAQ (reference sequence).

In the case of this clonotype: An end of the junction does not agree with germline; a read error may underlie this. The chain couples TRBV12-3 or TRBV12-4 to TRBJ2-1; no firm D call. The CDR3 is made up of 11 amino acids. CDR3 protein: CVSSFYFVQFF. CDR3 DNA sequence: TGTGTCAGCAGTTTTTATTTTGTTCAGTTCTTC.

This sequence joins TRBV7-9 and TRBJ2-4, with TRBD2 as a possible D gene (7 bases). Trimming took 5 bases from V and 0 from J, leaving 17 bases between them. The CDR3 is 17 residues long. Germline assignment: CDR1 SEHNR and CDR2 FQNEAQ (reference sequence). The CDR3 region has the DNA TGTGCCAGCAGCCAAAGGGGGGGAGACCTAGCCAAAAACATTCAGTACTTC. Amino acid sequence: CASSQRGGDLAKNIQYF.